The clone carrying this TCR beta chain was recorded a few times. PCR was performed a second time for 7 to 11 cycles using a sample-barcoded 5' primer and a J-beta primer mix. MiXCR, applied by TCRdb to the 5' RACE reads, yields one record per CDR3 protein. The sample includes about 1.6 million distinct CDR3 sequences, roughly 32% of them seen just once. This sample was included in a study of blood T cells in healthy people across ages. The ends lost 3 bases at V and 4 bases at J; junction bases unmatched: 23. The length of the CDR3 is 21 residues. Germline V gene lookup returns CDR1 DFQATT and CDR2 SNEGSKA (reference sequence). Samples had at least 6.5 million PBMCs isolated from them.

The TCR sequence derives from a woman aged 25 to 39 in good health. The chain recombines TRBV20-1 with TRBJ2-7; TRBD2 matches 14 bases. The sequenced sample was blood. The CDR3 loop reads CSARGQPGLAGDYPFLYEQYF. The CDR3 DNA is TGCAGTGCTAGGGGTCAGCCGGGACTAGCGGGAGATTATCCATTTTTATACGAGCAGTACTTC.